The entry below gives a single T cell receptor beta chain sequence along with its context. Its antigen is unknown. The CDR3 contains 12 residues. V was clipped by 11 bases and J by 8 bases, with 15 bases between them. Germline values: CDR1 MNHEY, CDR2 SVGAGI. Generated by immunoSEQ multiplex PCR, the TCRdb table keeps only in-frame clones and is missing some. The sample comprises about 190,000 clones, around 87% of which are singletons, and around 2.9% rests with the top ten. The data were taken from a study of T cell responses to AZD1222 COVID-19 vaccine. Study outcomes and limitations: Among spike-specific TCRs, nearly half reportedly target unmutated variant regions. Vaccine-associated CD4 TCRs ranged over spike, dominating at 160-218 and 743-854. Donors in the cohort were predominantly white British and more often female, and clonal diversity was possibly underestimated.

The chain recombines TRBV6-5 with TRBJ1-4, with D possibly being TRBD1 (6 bases). This sample comprised peripheral blood, obtained on day 0 of MenACWY control vaccination. This clonotype originated in an adult in good health. The CDR3 reads CASRGASEKLFF. CDR3 nucleotides: TGTGCCTCCCGGGGGGCGAGCGAAAAACTGTTTTTT.